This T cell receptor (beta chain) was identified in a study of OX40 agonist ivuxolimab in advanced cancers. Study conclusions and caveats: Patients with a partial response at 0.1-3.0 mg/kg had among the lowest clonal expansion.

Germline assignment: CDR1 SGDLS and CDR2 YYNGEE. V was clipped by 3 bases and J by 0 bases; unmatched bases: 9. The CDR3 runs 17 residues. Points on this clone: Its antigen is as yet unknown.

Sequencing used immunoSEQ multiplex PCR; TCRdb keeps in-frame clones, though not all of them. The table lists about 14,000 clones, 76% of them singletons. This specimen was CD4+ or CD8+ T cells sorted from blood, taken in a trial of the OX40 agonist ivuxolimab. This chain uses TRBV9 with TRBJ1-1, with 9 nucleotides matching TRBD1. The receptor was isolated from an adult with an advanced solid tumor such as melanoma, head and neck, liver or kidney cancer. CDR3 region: CASSATGGSPMNTEAFF. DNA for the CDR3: TGTGCCAGCAGCGCGACAGGGGGATCCCCGATGAACACTGAAGCTTTCTTT. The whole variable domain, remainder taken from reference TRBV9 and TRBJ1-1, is DSGVTQTPKHLITATGQRVTLRCSPRSGDLSVYWYQQSLDQGLQFLIQYYNGEERAKGNILERFSAQQFPDLHSELNLSSLELGDSALYFCASSATGGSPMNTEAFFGQGTRLTVV.